This TCR beta chain was sequenced during a study of blood T cells in healthy people across ages. Study-wide points: A roughly linear age-dependent decrease characterized TCR beta diversity per million T cells.

Using a J-beta primer mix together with a sample-barcoded 5' primer, a second PCR was run for about 7 to 12 cycles. Each CDR3 protein is one row after TCRdb ran MiXCR on the 5' RACE reads. The sample records approximately 1,700,000 distinct CDR3 sequences, approximately 40% being singletons. A remark on this clonotype: The antigen remains undetermined.

Germline-derived CDR1 and CDR2 are KGHSH and LQKENI. V lost 3 bases and J lost 1, with 15 bases in between. The CDR3 extends over 16 amino acids. The V call is TRBV18, the J call TRBJ1-1; unclear D gene. This clonotype was sampled from a human donor in good health. Sequenced material: blood. CDR3 nucleotide sequence: TGTGCCAGCTCACCTGTGCAGGAAGGTAGGAACACTGAAGCTTTCTTT. Amino acids: CASSPVQEGRNTEAFF.